The T cell receptor (beta chain) under discussion was sequenced for a study of PD-L1 blockade in urothelial cancer. Study-wide context: Each patient had 0 to 3 earlier chemotherapy regimens.

The data were produced by immunoSEQ multiplex PCR, yet TCRdb's version contains in-frame clones alone and is incomplete. The table records 48,000 or so clones, roughly 80% of them present only once. Documented time point: peripheral blood 6 weeks after treatment start. The V gene's germline CDR1 is MNHNY and CDR2 SVGAGI (reference sequence). The CDR3 has 11 amino acids. V lost 7 bases to trimming and J lost 2 bases, with 4 bases between them. This material consisted of PBMCs, taken around atezolizumab (anti-PD-L1) treatment. This clonotype was obtained from a man aged 70 or older with urothelial cancer. The V gene is TRBV6-6, the J gene TRBJ2-3; D unresolved. Here the CDR3 reads CASTFTDTQYF. Written as DNA, the CDR3 is TGTGCCAGCACTTTCACAGATACGCAGTATTTT.